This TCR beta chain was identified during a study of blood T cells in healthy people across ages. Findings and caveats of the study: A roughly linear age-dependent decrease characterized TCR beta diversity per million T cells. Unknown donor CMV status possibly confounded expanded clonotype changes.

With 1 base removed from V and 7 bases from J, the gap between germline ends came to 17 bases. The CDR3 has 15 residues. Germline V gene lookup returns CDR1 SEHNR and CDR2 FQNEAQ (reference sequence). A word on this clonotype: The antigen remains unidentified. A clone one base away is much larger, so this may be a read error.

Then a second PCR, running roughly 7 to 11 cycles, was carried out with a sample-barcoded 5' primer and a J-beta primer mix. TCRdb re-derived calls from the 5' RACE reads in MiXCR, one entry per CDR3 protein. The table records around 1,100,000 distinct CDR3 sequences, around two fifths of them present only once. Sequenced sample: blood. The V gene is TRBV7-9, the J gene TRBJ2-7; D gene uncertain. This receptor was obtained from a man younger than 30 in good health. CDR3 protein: CASSLGHTIPNEQYF. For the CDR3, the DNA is TGTGCCAGCAGCTTAGGGCATACAATCCCCAATGAGCAGTACTTC.